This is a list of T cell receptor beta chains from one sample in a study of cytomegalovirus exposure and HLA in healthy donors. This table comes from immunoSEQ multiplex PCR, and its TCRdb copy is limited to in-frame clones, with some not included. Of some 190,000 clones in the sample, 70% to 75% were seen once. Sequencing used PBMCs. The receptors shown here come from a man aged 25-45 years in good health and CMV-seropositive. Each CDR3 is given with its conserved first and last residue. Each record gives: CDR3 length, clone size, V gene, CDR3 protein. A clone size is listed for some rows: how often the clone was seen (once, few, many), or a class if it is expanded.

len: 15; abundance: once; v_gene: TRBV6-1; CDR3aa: CASRGDRGRANEAFF
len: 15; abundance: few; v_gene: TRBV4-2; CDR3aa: CASSQGNWGHYGYTF
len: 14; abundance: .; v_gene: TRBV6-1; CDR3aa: CASMQASNTGELFF
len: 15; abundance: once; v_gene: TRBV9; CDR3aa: CASSAGGSFTDTQYF
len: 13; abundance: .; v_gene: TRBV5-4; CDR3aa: CASSLTGGNTIYF
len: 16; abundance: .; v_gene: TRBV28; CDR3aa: CASRTGTGASNQPQHF
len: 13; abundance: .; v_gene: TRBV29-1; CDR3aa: CSVAGAGNQPQHF
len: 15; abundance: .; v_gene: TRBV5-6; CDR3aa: CASSLVGGAGNTIYF
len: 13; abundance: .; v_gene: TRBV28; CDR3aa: CASSLTRRTEAFF
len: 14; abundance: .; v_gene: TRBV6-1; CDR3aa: CASSAVPGGQPQHF
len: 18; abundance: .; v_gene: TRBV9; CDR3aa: CASSVGASGGAWTGELFF
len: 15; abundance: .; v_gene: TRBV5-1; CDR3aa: CASSFGRGNTGELFF
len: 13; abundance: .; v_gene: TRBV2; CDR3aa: CASSKGQGETQYF
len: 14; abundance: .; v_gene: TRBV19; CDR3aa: CASSAAGSVREQYF
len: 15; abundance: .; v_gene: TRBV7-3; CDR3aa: CASSSLGQTQETQYF
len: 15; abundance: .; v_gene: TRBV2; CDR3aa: CASRTDRANNEKLFF
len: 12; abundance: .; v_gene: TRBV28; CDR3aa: CASSYTSYEQYF
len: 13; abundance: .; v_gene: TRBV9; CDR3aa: CASSYAGGETQYF
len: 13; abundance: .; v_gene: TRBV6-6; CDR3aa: CASTSAGTDTQYF
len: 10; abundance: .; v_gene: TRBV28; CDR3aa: CASITYEQYF
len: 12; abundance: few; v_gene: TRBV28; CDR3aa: CASSFPPGGYTF